The 10 T cell receptor beta chains given below trace back to one sample, sequenced in a study of blood T cell repertoires in COVID-19. The repertoire was sequenced with immunoSEQ multiplex PCR; TCRdb's copy has only in-frame clones and lacks some. The sample lists a few hundred thousand clones, 70% to 90% seen once, with around 1% in the top ten. Sequenced: PBMCs or T cells enriched from blood (not recorded which). Receptors were obtained from a woman aged 25 to 39 who had recovered from COVID-19.

The chain employs TRBV30 and TRBJ1-6, with 10 bases matching TRBD1. Germline CDR1 reads GTSNPN; CDR2 reads SVGIG (reference sequence). The CDR3 is made up of 15 amino acids. V shed 3 bases, J shed 8 bases, and the junction held 7 bases outside the gene matches. CDR3 in DNA: TGTGCCTGGAGGCCTCCGGGACAGGGGTATTCACCCCTCCACTTT. Its translation: CAWRPPGQGYSPLHF.

The V gene is TRBV5-6, the J gene TRBJ2-7; D might be TRBD2 (6 bases). The length of the CDR3 is 16 residues. Trimming removed 0 bases at V and 0 bases at J, with 13 bases between. Germline CDR1 reads SGHDT; CDR2 reads YYEEEE. CDR3: CASSLGIGTFSYEQYF. As DNA, the CDR3 is TGTGCCAGCAGCTTGGGGATCGGGACTTTCTCCTACGAGCAGTACTTC.

The CDR3: CASSYQEPLEIIHNEQFF. The CDR3 DNA reads TGTGCCAGCAGCTACCAAGAACCCCTCGAAATTATCCACAATGAGCAGTTCTTC. This chain joins TRBV27 and TRBJ2-1, with unresolved D. Germline CDR1 and CDR2: MNHEY and SMNVEV (reference sequence). The CDR3 covers 18 residues. V lost 6 bases and J lost 5, with 26 bases in between.

The chain is built from TRBV19 and TRBJ1-2; maybe TRBD1 (6 bases). Germline assignment: CDR1 LNHDA and CDR2 SQIVND (reference sequence). There are 16 residues in the CDR3. The germline V and J ends were trimmed by 5 bases and 8 bases, with 24 bases remaining between them. The CDR3 sequence: CASSGIYRAMTRGYTF. In DNA, the CDR3 is TGTGCCAGTAGTGGGATCTACAGGGCAATGACGCGAGGCTACACCTTC.

In the case of this clone: Distinct nucleotide sequences in the sample also encode this CDR3. The V and J genes are TRBV9 and TRBJ1-2; no firm D call. From germline, CDR1 is SGDLS and CDR2 YYNGEE. The V end was cut by 3 bases, the J end by 5 bases, with 8 bases between. This CDR3 is built from 12 residues. CDR3 region: CASSASGYGYTF. The DNA for the CDR3 is TGTGCCAGCAGCGCCTCGGGTTATGGCTACACCTTC.

The J gene is TRBJ1-1, the V gene TRBV6-5; maybe TRBD1 (6 bases). Trimming left V 2 bases short and J 4 bases short, with 11 bases between. This CDR3 spans 14 amino acids. Germline V gene data show CDR1 as MNHEY and CDR2 as SVGAGI. The CDR3, as DNA: TGTGCCAGCAGTTACCAGGGGCCAACCACTGAAGCTTTCTTT. This gives the protein CASSYQGPTTEAFF.

The chain is built from TRBV4-2 and TRBJ2-1, with 7 bases aligning to TRBD2. Germline values: CDR1 LGHNA, CDR2 YNFKEQ. The CDR3 contains 16 residues. The V gene end was trimmed by 0 bases and the J gene end by 6 bases; junction bases not matched to a gene: 8. The CDR3 is CASSQERAGVPNEQFF. CDR3 bases: TGTGCCAGCAGCCAAGAAAGGGCGGGAGTCCCCAATGAGCAGTTCTTC.

The gene calls are TRBV19 and TRBJ1-5, with D unclear. Between the trimmed V and J ends, which lost 1 base and 4 bases, there was a span of 5 bases. Germline loops: CDR1 LNHDA, CDR2 SQIVND (reference sequence). The CDR3 loop spans 13 amino acids. The CDR3 reads CASSIASNQPQHF. The CDR3 nucleotides are TGTGCCAGTAGTATAGCTTCGAATCAGCCCCAGCATTTT.

The chain employs TRBV29-1 and TRBJ1-2; 10 nucleotides align to TRBD1. V shed 6 bases, J shed 4 bases, and the junction held 5 bases outside the gene matches. The length of the CDR3 is 13 residues. Germline assignment: CDR1 SQVTM and CDR2 ANQGSEA. In DNA form, the CDR3 reads TGCAGCGTCGTGGACAGGGGGACCTATGGCTACACCTTC. Protein sequence: CSVVDRGTYGYTF.

This chain joins TRBV18 and TRBJ1-2, with D unresolved. The CDR3 loop spans 14 amino acids. Germline V CDR1 and CDR2: KGHSH, LQKENI. V was shortened by 1 base and J by 5 bases, with 11 bases between the two germline ends. This CDR3 is CASSPQGVSYGYTF. The CDR3 nucleotides are TGTGCCAGCTCACCACAAGGAGTTTCTTATGGCTACACCTTC.